This T cell receptor (beta chain) stems from a study of cytomegalovirus exposure and HLA in healthy donors. The CDR3 covers 13 residues. Trimming removed 5 bases from V and 3 bases from J, with 11 bases in between. The germline V gene encodes CDR1 SGHVS and CDR2 FQNEAQ. Generated by immunoSEQ multiplex PCR, the TCRdb table keeps only in-frame clones and is missing some. The sample gives under 150,000 clones, roughly 86% of which show up once; approximately 8.7% is in the top ten. V is TRBV7-8 and J is TRBJ2-7; no clear D. The sample comprised PBMCs. The clonotype originates from a young man in good health and CMV-seropositive. The CDR3 region is CASSIDSLYEQYF. CDR3 sequence (DNA): TGTGCCAGCAGCATAGACTCCCTCTACGAGCAGTACTTC.